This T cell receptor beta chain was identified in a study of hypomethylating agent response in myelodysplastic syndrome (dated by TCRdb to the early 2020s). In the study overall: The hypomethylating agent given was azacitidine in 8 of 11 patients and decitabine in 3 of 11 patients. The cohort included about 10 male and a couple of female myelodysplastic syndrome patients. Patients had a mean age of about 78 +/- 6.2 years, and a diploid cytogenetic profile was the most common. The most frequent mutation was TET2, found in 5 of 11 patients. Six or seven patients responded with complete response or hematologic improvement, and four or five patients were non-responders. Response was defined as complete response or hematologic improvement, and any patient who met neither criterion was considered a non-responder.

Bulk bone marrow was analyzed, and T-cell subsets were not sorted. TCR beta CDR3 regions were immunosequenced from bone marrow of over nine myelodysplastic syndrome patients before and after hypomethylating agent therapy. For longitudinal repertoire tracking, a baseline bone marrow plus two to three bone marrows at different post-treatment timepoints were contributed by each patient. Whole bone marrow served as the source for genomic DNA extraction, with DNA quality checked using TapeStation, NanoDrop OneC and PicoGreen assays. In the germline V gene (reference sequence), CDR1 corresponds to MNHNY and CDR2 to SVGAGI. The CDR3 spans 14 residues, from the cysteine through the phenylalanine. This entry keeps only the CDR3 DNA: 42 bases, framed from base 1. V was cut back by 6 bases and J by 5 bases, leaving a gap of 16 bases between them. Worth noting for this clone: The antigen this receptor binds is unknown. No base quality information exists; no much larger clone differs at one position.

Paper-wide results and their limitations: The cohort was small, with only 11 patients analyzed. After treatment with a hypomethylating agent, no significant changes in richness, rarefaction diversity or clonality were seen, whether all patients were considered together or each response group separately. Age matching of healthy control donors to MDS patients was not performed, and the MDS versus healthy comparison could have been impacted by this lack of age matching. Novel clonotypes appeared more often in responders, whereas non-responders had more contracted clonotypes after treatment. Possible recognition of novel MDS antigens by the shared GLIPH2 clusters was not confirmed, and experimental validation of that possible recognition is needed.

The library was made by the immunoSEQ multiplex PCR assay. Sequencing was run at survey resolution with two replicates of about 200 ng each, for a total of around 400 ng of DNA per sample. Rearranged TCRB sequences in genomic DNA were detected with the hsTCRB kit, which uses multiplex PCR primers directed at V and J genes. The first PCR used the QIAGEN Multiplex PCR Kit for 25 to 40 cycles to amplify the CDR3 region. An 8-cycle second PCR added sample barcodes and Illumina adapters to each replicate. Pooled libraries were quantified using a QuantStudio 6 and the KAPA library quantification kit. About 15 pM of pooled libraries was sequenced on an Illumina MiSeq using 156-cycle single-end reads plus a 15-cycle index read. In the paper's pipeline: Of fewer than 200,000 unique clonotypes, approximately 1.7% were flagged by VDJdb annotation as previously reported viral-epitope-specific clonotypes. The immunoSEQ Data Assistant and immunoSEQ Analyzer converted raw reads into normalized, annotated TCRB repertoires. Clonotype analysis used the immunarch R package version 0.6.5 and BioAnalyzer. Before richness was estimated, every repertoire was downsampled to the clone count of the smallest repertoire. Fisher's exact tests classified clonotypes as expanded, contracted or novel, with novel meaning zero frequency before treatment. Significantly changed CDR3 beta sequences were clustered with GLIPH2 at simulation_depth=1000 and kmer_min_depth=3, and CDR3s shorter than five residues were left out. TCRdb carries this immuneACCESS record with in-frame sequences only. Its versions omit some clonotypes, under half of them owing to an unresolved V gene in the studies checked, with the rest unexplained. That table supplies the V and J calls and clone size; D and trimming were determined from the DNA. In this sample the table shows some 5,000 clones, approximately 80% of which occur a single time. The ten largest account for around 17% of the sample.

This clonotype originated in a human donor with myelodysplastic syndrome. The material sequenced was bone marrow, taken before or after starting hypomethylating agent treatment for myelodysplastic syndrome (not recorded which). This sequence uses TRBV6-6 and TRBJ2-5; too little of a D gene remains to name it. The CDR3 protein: CASSGHLGRETQYF. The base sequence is TGTGCCAGCAGCGGTCATCTGGGTCGCGAGACCCAGTACTTC.